This record covers a single TCR beta chain. Its target is not known. The CDR3 extends over 19 amino acids. Germline CDR1 is MNHEY and CDR2 is SVGEGT. With 2 bases removed from V and 4 bases from J, the gap between germline ends came to 26 bases. The sample comes from a study of T cell responses to AZD1222 COVID-19 vaccine. Study in general: Second doses were pooled across both intervals (about 4 or about 12 weeks). Study-wide results and limits: Epitopes outside B.1.351 and B.1.1.7 mutated regions reportedly drew nearly half of spike TCRs.

Produced via immunoSEQ multiplex PCR; TCRdb's table is partial and in-frame only. The table shows over 95,000 clones, with over 85% occurring only once. This sequence originates from an adult in good health. The rearrangement uses TRBV6-2 or TRBV6-3 and TRBJ2-5; tentatively, D is TRBD1 (6 bases). Sequenced here: peripheral blood, sampled on day 0 of AZD1222 vaccination. This chain's CDR3 is CASSYGLGYGGKFPETQYF. CDR3 DNA: TGTGCCAGCAGTTACGGCTTGGGGTATGGGGGCAAATTTCCAGAGACCCAGTACTTC.